The rows below give T cell receptor beta chains drawn from one sample of a study of shared clonotypes between healthy human individuals. Only in-frame clones appear in the TCRdb table, and some are missing; sequencing was by immunoSEQ multiplex PCR. The data contain about 110,000 clones, 65% to 75% of them singletons. Material for sequencing was memory CD8+ T cells sorted from blood. The origin of the receptors is a woman between 25 and 40 years old in good health. The CDR3 runs from the conserved cysteine through the conserved F or W. D genes are given only for firm matches. Size values are once, few and many counts, or a class for expanded clones, and some rows have none.

TRBV2,TRBD2,.,TRBJ2-1,CASRLAGSSYNEQFF,TGTGCCAGCAGGTTAGCGGGGAGCTCCTACAATGAGCAGTTCTTC
TRBV28,.,.,TRBJ1-5,CASDSGGDRNQPQHF,TGTGCCAGCGATTCCGGGGGGGACCGAAATCAGCCCCAGCATTTT
TRBV9,.,.,TRBJ2-7,CASSVGGGSDEQYF,TGTGCCAGCAGCGTAGGCGGAGGGAGCGACGAGCAGTACTTC
TRBV10-3,.,.,TRBJ2-5,CAIRGQEAGETQYF,TGTGCCATCAGGGGACAAGAGGCGGGAGAGACCCAGTACTTC
TRBV9,.,.,TRBJ2-7,CASSPRPGGAYEQYF,TGTGCCAGCAGCCCTCGGCCGGGCGGGGCGTACGAGCAGTACTTC
TRBV6-4,.,.,TRBJ2-6,CASSLTNSRQSRANVLTF,TGTGCCAGCAGTCTAACGAACTCACGACAAAGTCGGGCCAACGTCCTGACTTTC
TRBV7-9,.,few,TRBJ2-7,CASSFGSGRGSEQYF,TGTGCCAGCAGCTTCGGCTCCGGAAGGGGATCCGAGCAGTACTTC
TRBV27,TRBD2,once,TRBJ2-7,CASRLTPGTSPAGQYF,TGTGCCAGCAGACTCACCCCCGGGACTAGCCCCGCGGGGCAGTACTTC
TRBV5-1,.,few,TRBJ2-1,CASSVRWGIANNEQFF,TGCGCCAGCAGCGTCCGTTGGGGGATAGCTAACAATGAGCAGTTCTTC
TRBV7-9,TRBD2,.,TRBJ2-7,CASSYGLDPGEQYF,TGTGCCAGCAGCTACGGACTAGACCCAGGGGAGCAGTACTTC
TRBV9,.,.,TRBJ1-5,CASSVGGNSNQPQHF,TGTGCCAGCAGCGTAGGAGGGAATAGCAATCAGCCCCAGCATTTT
TRBV9,.,medium-sized,TRBJ2-2,CASSVAWGTGELFF,TGTGCCAGCAGCGTAGCGTGGGGCACCGGGGAGCTGTTTTTT
TRBV19,TRBD2,.,TRBJ2-7,CASSLSGSRIYEQYF,TGTGCCAGTAGTCTTAGCGGGAGCAGGATCTACGAGCAGTACTTC
TRBV10-1,TRBD2,.,TRBJ2-3,CASSDPGLAGGVTQYF,TGCGCCAGCAGTGACCCCGGACTAGCGGGAGGTGTTACGCAGTATTTT